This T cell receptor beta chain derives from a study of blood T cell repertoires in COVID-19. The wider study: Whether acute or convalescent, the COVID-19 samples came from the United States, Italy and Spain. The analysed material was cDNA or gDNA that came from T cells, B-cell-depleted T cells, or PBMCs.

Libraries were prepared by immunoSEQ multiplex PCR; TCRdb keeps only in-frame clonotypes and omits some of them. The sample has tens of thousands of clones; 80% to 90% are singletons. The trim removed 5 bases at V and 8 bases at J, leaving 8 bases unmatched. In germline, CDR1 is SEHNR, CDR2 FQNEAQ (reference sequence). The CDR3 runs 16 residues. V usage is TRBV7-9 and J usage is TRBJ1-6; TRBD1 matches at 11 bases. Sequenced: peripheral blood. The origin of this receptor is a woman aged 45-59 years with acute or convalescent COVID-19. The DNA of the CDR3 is TGTGCCAGCAGCCAAACGAGGGACAGGGGGTATTCACCCCTCCACTTT. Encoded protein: CASSQTRDRGYSPLHF.